A selection of T cell receptor beta chains follows, all from one sample in a study of cytomegalovirus exposure and HLA in healthy donors. The data were produced by immunoSEQ multiplex PCR, yet TCRdb's version contains in-frame clones alone and is incomplete. The sample lists some 140,000 clones; roughly three quarters were seen once. Sequencing input: PBMCs. Receptors originate from a young man in good health and CMV-seropositive. The CDR3 runs from the conserved cysteine through the conserved F or W. A D gene is named only where the DNA matches it firmly. The size of a clone is reported for some rows only, either as once, few or many, or as a class for expanded clones.

d_gene	v_gene	j_gene	abundance	CDR3aa	CDR3nt
TRBD2	TRBV27	TRBJ2-1	few	CASRFGLAEYYNEQFF	TGTGCCAGCAGATTCGGACTAGCGGAGTACTACAATGAGCAGTTCTTC
TRBD1	TRBV19	TRBJ2-7	few	CASSSTPGQRSYEQYF	TGTGCCAGTAGTTCCACTCCGGGACAGAGATCCTACGAGCAGTACTTC
NA	TRBV9	TRBJ1-1	NA	CASSAWTDGNTEAFF	TGTGCCAGCAGCGCCTGGACTGACGGGAACACTGAAGCTTTCTTT
TRBD1	TRBV30	TRBJ1-1	NA	CAWSVGTGILRTEAFF	TGTGCCTGGAGTGTGGGGACAGGGATTCTTCGCACTGAAGCTTTCTTT
TRBD2	TRBV7-2	TRBJ2-7	NA	CASSPHRAGAPYEQYF	TGTGCCAGCAGCCCCCACCGGGCGGGAGCGCCCTACGAGCAGTACTTC
NA	TRBV28	TRBJ1-5	NA	CASKETGGNQPQHF	TGTGCCAGCAAGGAGACCGGAGGCAATCAGCCCCAGCATTTT
NA	TRBV5-1	TRBJ1-1	NA	CASSSEGVTEAFF	TGCGCCAGCAGCTCGGAAGGGGTGACTGAAGCTTTCTTT
NA	TRBV6-6	TRBJ2-4	NA	CASSYGGGTVKNIQYF	TGTGCCAGCAGTTACGGCGGCGGGACGGTCAAAAACATTCAGTACTTC
NA	TRBV7-9	TRBJ2-1	NA	CASSSPGEAYNEQFF	TGTGCCAGCAGCAGCCCGGGGGAGGCCTACAATGAGCAGTTCTTC
NA	TRBV2	TRBJ2-5	NA	CASSLRYGSGETQYF	TGTGCCAGCAGTCTCCGCTACGGGAGCGGAGAGACCCAGTACTTC
NA	TRBV5-1	TRBJ2-1	NA	CASSAGGALGSPQFF	TGCGCCAGCAGCGCAGGAGGGGCCTTAGGCTCTCCTCAGTTCTTC
NA	TRBV7-3	TRBJ2-2	few	CASTELKGHESYTGELFF	TGTGCCAGCACCGAGCTAAAGGGACACGAATCTTACACCGGGGAGCTGTTTTTT
TRBD2	TRBV27	TRBJ2-7	NA	CASSLKTSGYEQYF	TGTGCCAGCAGTTTAAAGACTAGCGGTTACGAGCAGTACTTC
TRBD1	TRBV15	TRBJ2-4	NA	CATSQGQGASQYF	TGTGCCACCAGCCAGGGACAGGGTGCATCTCAGTACTTC
NA	TRBV28	TRBJ1-4	NA	CASSPLGAGINEKLFF	TGTGCCAGCAGTCCCCTGGGGGCCGGGATTAATGAAAAACTGTTTTTT
NA	TRBV28	TRBJ1-2	NA	CASSLAGKYGYTF	TGTGCCAGCAGTTTGGCAGGGAAGTATGGCTACACCTTC
TRBD1	TRBV28	TRBJ2-7	once	CASSPIDRVGKQYF	TGTGCCAGCAGTCCAATAGACAGGGTTGGGAAGCAGTACTTC
TRBD1	TRBV11-3	TRBJ2-2	NA	CASSSGTANTGELFF	TGTGCCAGCAGCTCCGGGACAGCGAACACCGGGGAGCTGTTTTTT
TRBD1	TRBV5-4	TRBJ2-7	NA	CASSSYRGVAADPSYEQYF	TGTGCCAGCAGCTCCTACAGGGGAGTCGCGGCGGATCCTTCCTACGAGCAGTACTTC
TRBD1	TRBV6-5	TRBJ1-1	NA	CASSYGDRVTEAFF	TGTGCCAGCAGTTACGGGGACAGGGTCACTGAAGCTTTCTTT
NA	TRBV5-1	TRBJ2-5	NA	CASSLALLETQYF	TGCGCCAGCAGCTTAGCACTTTTAGAGACCCAGTACTTC
NA	TRBV7-9	TRBJ2-3	NA	CASSSQTGYGTDTQYF	TGTGCCAGCAGCTCGCAGACAGGCTATGGCACAGATACGCAGTATTTT
NA	TRBV10-3	TRBJ2-7	NA	CAITAEGLTGDQYF	TGTGCCATCACCGCCGAGGGCTTAACGGGCGACCAGTACTTC
TRBD1	TRBV7-6	TRBJ2-1	once	CASSSLDRGLYNEQFF	TGTGCCAGCAGCTCCCTCGACAGGGGGCTCTACAATGAGCAGTTCTTC
NA	TRBV15	TRBJ1-5	NA	CATSRDAPGSGQPQHF	TGTGCCACCAGCAGAGATGCCCCTGGGAGCGGTCAGCCCCAGCATTTT
NA	TRBV7-9	TRBJ2-1	once	CASSPDKLVYNEQFF	TGTGCCAGCAGCCCGGACAAATTAGTATACAATGAGCAGTTCTTC